The 16 T cell receptor beta chains below were found in one sample sequenced in a study of cytomegalovirus exposure and HLA in healthy donors. Amplification used 60 Vbeta primers and 13 Jbeta primers. This table comes from immunoSEQ multiplex PCR, and its TCRdb copy is limited to in-frame clones, with some not included. The table has about 140,000 clones, 70% to 90% seen once. Sequences were obtained from PBMCs. Receptors were obtained from a woman aged 40 to 50 in good health and CMV-seropositive.

The rearrangement uses TRBV6-1 and TRBJ2-5, with TRBD1 as a possible D gene (6 bases). The last part of the DNA fits TRBJ2-7 better; the J call may be wrong. The CDR3 consists of 12 residues. Germline V lookup: CDR1 MNHNS, CDR2 SASEGT. The CDR3 nucleotides read TGTGCCAGCAGGGACAGCTCCTACGAGCAGTACTTC. Its protein is CASRDSSYEQYF.

J is TRBJ1-1 and V is TRBV6-1; D gene ambiguous. Trimming stripped 4 bases from V and 3 bases from J, with 3 bases between. The CDR3 extends over 11 amino acids. The germline CDR1 and CDR2 sequences are MNHNS and SASEGT. The CDR3 region has the DNA TGTGCCAGCAGTGGCGACACTGAAGCTTTCTTT. It translates to CASSGDTEAFF.

This clone has a single count. V usage is TRBV9 and J usage is TRBJ2-3; the match to TRBD2 covers 10 bases. This CDR3 region has 15 residues. With 0 bases clipped from V and 4 bases from J, the junction kept 2 bases outside the gene matches. Germline V lookup: CDR1 SGDLS, CDR2 YYNGEE. The CDR3 DNA reads as TGTGCCAGCAGCGTAGTTAGCGGGGGGCCAGATACGCAGTATTTT. It specifies CASSVVSGGPDTQYF. Complete variable domain (other parts from reference TRBV9 and TRBJ2-3): DSGVTQTPKHLITATGQRVTLRCSPRSGDLSVYWYQQSLDQGLQFLIQYYNGEERAKGNILERFSAQQFPDLHSELNLSSLELGDSALYFCASSVVSGGPDTQYFGPGTRLTVL.

This clone was detected once. The J gene is TRBJ2-7, the V gene TRBV4-3; 11 bases fit TRBD1. The CDR3 has 17 residues. The V and J ends lost 6 bases and 0 bases, in that order; junction bases with no gene match: 10. CDR1 is LGHNA, CDR2 YSLEER, per germline. CDR3 nucleotides: TGCGCCAGCAGGCCGGGACAGGGGGTTTTCAGCTCCTACGAGCAGTACTTC. Encoded protein: CASRPGQGVFSSYEQYF.

Comments on this clone: Additional DNA sequences in this sample encode the identical CDR3. The chain combines TRBV5-5 with TRBJ2-7, with 7 bases lining up with TRBD1. Germline trimming cut 0 bases from V and 3 bases from J; bases unmatched to any gene: 6. The CDR3 extends over 15 amino acids. CDR1 SGHKS and CDR2 YYEKEE come from the germline V gene (reference sequence). The DNA for the CDR3 is TGTGCCAGCAGCTTGGGTGACAGGGTTCTCTACGAGCAGTACTTC. It translates to CASSLGDRVLYEQYF.

DNA of the CDR3: TGTGCCAGCAGCTTTAGAGGAGTCGGGGAGCTGTTTTTT. Translation: CASSFRGVGELFF. The V gene is TRBV7-9, the J gene TRBJ2-2; the D is unclear. The CDR3 is 13 amino acids. Looked up from germline, CDR1 is SEHNR and CDR2 is FQNEAQ (reference sequence). The germline V and J ends were trimmed by 3 bases and 7 bases, with 9 bases remaining between them. Based on the CDR3 plus reference TRBV7-9 and TRBJ2-2, the full variable domain is DTGVSQNPRHKITKRGQNVTFRCDPISEHNRLYWYRQTLGQGPEFLTYFQNEAQLEKSRLLSDRFSAERPKGSFSTLEIQRTEQGDSAMYLCASSFRGVGELFFGEGSRLTVL.

The chain combines TRBV4-2 with TRBJ2-1, with 9 bases lining up with TRBD2. Per the germline V gene, CDR1 is LGHNA and CDR2 is YNFKEQ. J gave up 5 bases and V 4 bases, and 6 bases lay outside the gene matches. CDR3 length: 15 residues. The CDR3 nucleotides read TGTGCCAGCAGCCGGGCGGGAGGGCCCGACAATGAGCAGTTCTTC. Translated, it gives CASSRAGGPDNEQFF.

This clone appeared a single time. This chain links TRBV5-4 with TRBJ2-2, with D maybe TRBD2 (5 bases). This CDR3 has 13 residues. The germline V gene has CDR1 SGHNT and CDR2 YYREEE (reference sequence). V lost 0 bases to trimming and J lost 7 bases, with 7 bases between them. CDR3 region: CASSLGEFGELFF. CDR3 DNA sequence: TGTGCCAGCAGCTTGGGGGAGTTCGGGGAGCTGTTTTTT. The full variable domain, its missing parts supplied by reference TRBV5-4 and TRBJ2-2, is ETGVTQSPTHLIKTRGQQVTLRCSSQSGHNTVSWYQQALGQGPQFIFQYYREEENGRGNFPPRFSGLQFPNYSSELNVNALELDDSALYLCASSLGEFGELFFGEGSRLTVL.

The chain couples TRBV28 to TRBJ1-5, with D uncertain. Trimming cost V 7 bases and J 0 bases, with 7 bases left between them. Germline CDR1 and CDR2: MDHEN and SYDVKM. The CDR3 is 13 residues long. For the CDR3, the DNA is TGTGCCAGCAACAGAGATAGCAATCAGCCCCAGCATTTT. It specifies CASNRDSNQPQHF.

The V and J genes are TRBV6-1 and TRBJ1-1, with TRBD1 matching 7 bases. Germline V gene sequence: CDR1 MNHNS, CDR2 SASEGT. The CDR3 consists of 12 residues. The ends lost 3 bases at V and 8 bases at J; junction bases unmatched: 3. The CDR3 region has the DNA TGTGCCAGCAGTGAGTCCAGGGGGGAAGCTTTCTTT. Amino acid sequence: CASSESRGEAFF.

The chain joins TRBV27 to TRBJ2-7; TRBD2 aligns across 9 bases. This CDR3 is built from 14 residues. The V and J ends lost 3 bases and 1 base, in that order; junction bases with no gene match: 1. CDR1 and CDR2 from the germline V gene are MNHEY and SMNVEV (reference sequence). The CDR3 DNA sequence: TGTGCCAGCAGTTTTCTAGCGGGGTCCTACGAGCAGTACTTC. Protein sequence: CASSFLAGSYEQYF.

This rearrangement joins TRBV18 to TRBJ2-1; D not resolved. The CDR3 has 14 amino acids. V was clipped by 1 base and J by 8 bases, with 12 bases between them. Germline CDR1 is KGHSH and CDR2 is LQKENI. CDR3 amino acids: CASSPQQTIDEQFF. The CDR3, as DNA: TGTGCCAGCTCACCACAACAAACTATCGATGAGCAGTTCTTC.

The DNA of the CDR3 is TGCGCCAGCAGCCATCGGGACTCAGTCGGCTACAATGAGCAGTTCTTC. This codes for CASSHRDSVGYNEQFF. The chain joins TRBV4-3 to TRBJ2-1; D is possibly TRBD2 (6 bases). Germline CDR1 and CDR2: LGHNA and YSLEER. The CDR3 has 16 amino acids. Trimming took off 3 bases at V and 3 bases at J, with 15 bases between the two ends.

The chain uses TRBV5-1 and TRBJ1-3; 9 bases map to TRBD1. This CDR3 region has 15 residues. With V trimmed by 2 bases and J by 2 bases, 2 bases remained unmatched. Germline V gene data show CDR1 as SGHRS and CDR2 as YFSETQ. The CDR3 loop is CASSLQGAAGNTIYF. The CDR3 DNA reads TGCGCCAGCAGCTTACAGGGGGCTGCTGGAAACACCATATATTTT.

The rearrangement links TRBV7-2 to TRBJ1-1; TRBD1 agrees at 7 bases. The CDR3 has 15 amino acids. In germline, CDR1 is SGHTA, CDR2 FQGNSA. Trimming took 5 bases from V and 0 from J; bases not matched to a gene: 6. The CDR3 region has the DNA TGTGCCAGCAGCACCATGACAGGGTTGAACACTGAAGCTTTCTTT. It specifies CASSTMTGLNTEAFF.

The genes are TRBV9 and TRBJ2-2, with TRBD2 identical over 9 bases. There are 16 residues in the CDR3. Germline V gene lookup returns CDR1 SGDLS and CDR2 YYNGEE. J lost 2 bases, V lost 0 bases, and 2 bases had no gene match. CDR3 in DNA: TGTGCCAGCAGCGTAGGACTAGCGGCCAACACCGGGGAGCTGTTTTTT. This translates into CASSVGLAANTGELFF.